The present TCR beta chain was sequenced within a study of graft-versus-host responses after intestinal transplantation. As for the study in general: Isolated intestinal, liver-intestinal, or multivisceral transplants had been given to the recipients. All recipients were given anti-thymocyte globulin induction, and tacrolimus and steroids were then administered for around three years. The study's findings and limits: Marrow from the recipient contained GvH clones, some of which had appeared first in ileum or blood.

This clone is a singleton in its sample. Its antigen is still unknown. V shed 4 bases and J 3 bases; nucleotides not matched to a gene: 9. The CDR3 is 15 amino acids. In germline, CDR1 is SGDLS, CDR2 YYNGEE. TCRdb's table, derived via immunoSEQ multiplex PCR, lists solely in-frame clones and lacks some. The sample has around 100,000 clones; over 85% are singletons. The J gene is TRBJ2-5, the V gene TRBV9; the match to TRBD2 covers 7 bases. This receptor was taken from a human donor who received an intestinal transplant. This specimen was unstimulated CD8+ T cells sorted from spleen or lymph node cells, taken before intestinal transplant. The CDR3 DNA follows: TGTGCCAGCAGCCTGTCCGGGACTACCGAAGAGACCCAGTACTTC. This sequence encodes CASSLSGTTEETQYF. Full variable domain (rest looked up from reference TRBV9 and TRBJ2-5): DSGVTQTPKHLITATGQRVTLRCSPRSGDLSVYWYQQSLDQGLQFLIQYYNGEERAKGNILERFSAQQFPDLHSELNLSSLELGDSALYFCASSLSGTTEETQYFGPGTRLLVL.